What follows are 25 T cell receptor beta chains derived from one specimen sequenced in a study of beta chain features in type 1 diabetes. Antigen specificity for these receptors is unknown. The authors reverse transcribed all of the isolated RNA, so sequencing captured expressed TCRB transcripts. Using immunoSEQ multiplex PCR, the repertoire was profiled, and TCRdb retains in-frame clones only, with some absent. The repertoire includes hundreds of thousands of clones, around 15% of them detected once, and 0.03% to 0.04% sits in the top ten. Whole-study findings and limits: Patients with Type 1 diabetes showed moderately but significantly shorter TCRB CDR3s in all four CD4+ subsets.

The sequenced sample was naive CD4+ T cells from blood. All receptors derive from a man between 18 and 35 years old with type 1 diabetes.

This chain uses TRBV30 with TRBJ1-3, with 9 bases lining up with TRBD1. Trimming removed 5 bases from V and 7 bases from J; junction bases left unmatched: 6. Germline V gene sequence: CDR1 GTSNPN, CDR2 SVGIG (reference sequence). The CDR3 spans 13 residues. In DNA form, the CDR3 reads TGTGCCTGGTCCGGGACAGGGACGAACACCATATATTTT. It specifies CAWSGTGTNTIYF.

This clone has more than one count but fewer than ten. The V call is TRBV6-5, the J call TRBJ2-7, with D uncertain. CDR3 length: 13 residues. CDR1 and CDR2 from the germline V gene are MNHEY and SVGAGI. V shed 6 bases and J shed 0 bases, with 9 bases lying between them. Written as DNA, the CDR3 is TGTGCCAGCAGCCTCAGGAACTCCTACGAGCAGTACTTC. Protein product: CASSLRNSYEQYF.

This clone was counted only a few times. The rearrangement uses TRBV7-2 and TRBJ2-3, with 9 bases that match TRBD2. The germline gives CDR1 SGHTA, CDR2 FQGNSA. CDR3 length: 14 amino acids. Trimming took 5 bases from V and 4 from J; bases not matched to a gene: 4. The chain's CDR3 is CASSGGGAPDTQYF. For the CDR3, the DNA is TGTGCCAGCAGCGGCGGGGGGGCCCCAGATACGCAGTATTTT. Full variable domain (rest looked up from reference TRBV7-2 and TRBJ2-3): GAGVSQSPSNKVTEKGKDVELRCDPISGHTALYWYRQSLGQGLEFLIYFQGNSAPDKSGLPSDRFSAERTGGSVSTLTIQRTQQEDSAVYLCASSGGGAPDTQYFGPGTRLTVL.

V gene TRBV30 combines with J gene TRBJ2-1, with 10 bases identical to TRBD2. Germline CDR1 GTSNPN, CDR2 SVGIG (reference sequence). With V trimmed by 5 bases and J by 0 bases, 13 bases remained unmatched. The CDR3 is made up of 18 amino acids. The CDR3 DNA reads TGTGCCTGGCAAGGGACTAGCGACAGCTCAGGCTCCTACAATGAGCAGTTCTTC. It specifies CAWQGTSDSSGSYNEQFF.

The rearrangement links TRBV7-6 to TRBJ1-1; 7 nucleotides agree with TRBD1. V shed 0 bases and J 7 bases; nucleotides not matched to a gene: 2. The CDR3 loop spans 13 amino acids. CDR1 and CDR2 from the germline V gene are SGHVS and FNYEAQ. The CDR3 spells CASSLAGGGEAFF. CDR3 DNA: TGTGCCAGCAGCTTAGCAGGGGGCGGTGAAGCTTTCTTT.

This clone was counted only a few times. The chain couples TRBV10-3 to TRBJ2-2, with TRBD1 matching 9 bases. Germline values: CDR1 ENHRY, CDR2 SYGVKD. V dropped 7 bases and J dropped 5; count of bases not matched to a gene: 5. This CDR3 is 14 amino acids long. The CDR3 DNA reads TGTGCCATCAAGGGACAGGGAACAACCGGGGAGCTGTTTTTT. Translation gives CAIKGQGTTGELFF.

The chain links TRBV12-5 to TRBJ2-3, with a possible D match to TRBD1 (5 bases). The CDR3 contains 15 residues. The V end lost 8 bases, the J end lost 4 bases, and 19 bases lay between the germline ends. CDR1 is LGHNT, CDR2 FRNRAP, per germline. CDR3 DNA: TGTGCTAGTAGTAGTAACGGAGTCAGGGCAGATACGCAGTATTTT. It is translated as CASSSNGVRADTQYF.

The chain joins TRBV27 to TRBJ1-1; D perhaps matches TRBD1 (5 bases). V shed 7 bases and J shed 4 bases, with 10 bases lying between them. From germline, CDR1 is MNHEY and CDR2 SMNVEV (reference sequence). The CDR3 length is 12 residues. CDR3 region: CASTGSGTEAFF. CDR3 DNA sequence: TGTGCCAGCACAGGGTCGGGCACTGAAGCTTTCTTT.

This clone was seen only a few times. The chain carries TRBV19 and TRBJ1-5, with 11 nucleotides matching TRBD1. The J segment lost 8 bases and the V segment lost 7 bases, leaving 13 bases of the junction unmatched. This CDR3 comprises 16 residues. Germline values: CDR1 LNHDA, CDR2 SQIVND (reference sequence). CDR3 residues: CASTLRTGGNSEPQHF. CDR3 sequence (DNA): TGTGCCAGTACCCTAAGGACAGGGGGCAACTCAGAGCCCCAGCATTTT.

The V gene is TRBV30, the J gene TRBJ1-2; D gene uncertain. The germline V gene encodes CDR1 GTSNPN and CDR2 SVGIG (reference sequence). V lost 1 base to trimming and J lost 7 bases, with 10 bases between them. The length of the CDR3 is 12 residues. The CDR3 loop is CAWSEGISGYTF. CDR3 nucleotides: TGTGCCTGGAGTGAAGGGATAAGTGGCTACACCTTC.

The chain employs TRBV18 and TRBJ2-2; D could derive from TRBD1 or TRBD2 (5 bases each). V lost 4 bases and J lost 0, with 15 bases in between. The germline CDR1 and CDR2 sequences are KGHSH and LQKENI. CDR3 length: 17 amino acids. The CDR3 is CASSLTRDGTNTGELFF. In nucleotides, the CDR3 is TGTGCCAGCTCACTTACTAGGGACGGAACGAACACCGGGGAGCTGTTTTTT.

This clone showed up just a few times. CDR3 sequence reads: CASSPRTSSGNTGELFF. The DNA of the CDR3 is TGTGCCAGCAGCCCCCGTACGTCTAGCGGGAACACCGGGGAGCTGTTTTTT. The chain employs TRBV11-1 and TRBJ2-2; 7 bases map to TRBD2. Germline loops: CDR1 SGHAT, CDR2 FQDESV (reference sequence). The CDR3 is 17 amino acids. Losses at the gene ends were 5 bases for V and 1 base for J; bases not matched to a gene: 10.

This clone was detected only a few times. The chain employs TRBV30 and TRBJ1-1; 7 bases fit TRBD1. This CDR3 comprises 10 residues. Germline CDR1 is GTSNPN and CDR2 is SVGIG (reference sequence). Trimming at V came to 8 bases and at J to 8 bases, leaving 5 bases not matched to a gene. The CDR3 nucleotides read TGTGCCGGGACAGCTGCCGAAGCTTTCTTT. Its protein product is CAGTAAEAFF.

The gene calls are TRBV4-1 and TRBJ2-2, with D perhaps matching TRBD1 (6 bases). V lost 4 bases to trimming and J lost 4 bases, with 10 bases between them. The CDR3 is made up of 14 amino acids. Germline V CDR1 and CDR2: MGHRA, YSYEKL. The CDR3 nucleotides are TGCGCCAGCAGCCGGGTAGGGGGCACCGGGGAGCTGTTTTTT. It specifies CASSRVGGTGELFF.

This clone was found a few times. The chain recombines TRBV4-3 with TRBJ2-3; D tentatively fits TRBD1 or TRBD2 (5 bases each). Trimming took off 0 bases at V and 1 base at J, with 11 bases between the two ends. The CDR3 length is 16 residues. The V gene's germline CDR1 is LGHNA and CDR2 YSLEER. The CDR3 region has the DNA TGCGCCAGCAGCCAAGAGGGACGGCGCGGCACAGATACGCAGTATTTT. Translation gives CASSQEGRRGTDTQYF.

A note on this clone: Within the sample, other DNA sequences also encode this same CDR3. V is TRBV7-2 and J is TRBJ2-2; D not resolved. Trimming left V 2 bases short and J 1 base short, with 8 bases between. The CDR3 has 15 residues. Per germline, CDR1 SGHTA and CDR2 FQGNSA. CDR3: CASSLFGRNTGELFF. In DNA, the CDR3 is TGTGCCAGCAGCTTATTTGGGCGGAACACCGGGGAGCTGTTTTTT.

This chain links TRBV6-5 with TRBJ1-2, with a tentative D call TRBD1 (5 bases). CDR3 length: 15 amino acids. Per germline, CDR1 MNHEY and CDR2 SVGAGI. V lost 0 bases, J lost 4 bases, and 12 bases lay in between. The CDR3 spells CASSYSGAGPYGYTF. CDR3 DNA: TGTGCCAGCAGTTACTCGGGAGCAGGGCCCTATGGCTACACCTTC.

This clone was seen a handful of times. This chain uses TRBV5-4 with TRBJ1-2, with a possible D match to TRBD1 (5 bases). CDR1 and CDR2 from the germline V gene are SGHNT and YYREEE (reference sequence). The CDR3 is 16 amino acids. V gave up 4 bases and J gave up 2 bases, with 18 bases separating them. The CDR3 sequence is CASSLSRGDDNYGYTF. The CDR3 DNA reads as TGTGCCAGCAGCCTATCTCGGGGGGACGACAACTATGGCTACACCTTC.

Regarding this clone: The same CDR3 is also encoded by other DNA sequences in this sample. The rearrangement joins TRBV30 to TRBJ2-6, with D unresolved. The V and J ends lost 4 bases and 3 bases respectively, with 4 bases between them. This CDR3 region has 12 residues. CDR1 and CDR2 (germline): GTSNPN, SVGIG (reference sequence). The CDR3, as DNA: TGTGCCTGGACAGTTGGGGCCAACGTCCTGACTTTC. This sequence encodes CAWTVGANVLTF.

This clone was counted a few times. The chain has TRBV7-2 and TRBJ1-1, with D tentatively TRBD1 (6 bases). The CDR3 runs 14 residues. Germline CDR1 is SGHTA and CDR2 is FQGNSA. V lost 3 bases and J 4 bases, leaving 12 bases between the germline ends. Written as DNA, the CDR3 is TGTGCCAGCAGCTTCGGACAGCGTAGCACTGAAGCTTTCTTT. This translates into CASSFGQRSTEAFF.

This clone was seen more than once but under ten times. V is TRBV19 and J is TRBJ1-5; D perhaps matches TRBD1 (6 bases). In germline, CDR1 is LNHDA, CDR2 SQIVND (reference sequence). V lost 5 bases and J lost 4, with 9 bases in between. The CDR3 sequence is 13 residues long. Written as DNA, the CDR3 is TGTGCCAGTAGTTACACAGGGAATCAGCCCCAGCATTTT. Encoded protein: CASSYTGNQPQHF.

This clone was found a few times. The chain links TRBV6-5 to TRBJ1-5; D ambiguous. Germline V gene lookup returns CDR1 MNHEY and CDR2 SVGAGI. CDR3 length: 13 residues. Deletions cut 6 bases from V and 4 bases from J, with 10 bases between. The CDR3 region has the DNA TGTGCCAGCAGCCGCTCTTTAAATCAGCCCCAGCATTTT. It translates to CASSRSLNQPQHF.

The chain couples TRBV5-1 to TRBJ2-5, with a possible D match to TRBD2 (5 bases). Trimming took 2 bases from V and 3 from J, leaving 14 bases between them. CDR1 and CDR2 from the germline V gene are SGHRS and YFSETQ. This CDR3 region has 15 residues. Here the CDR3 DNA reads TGCGCCAGCAGCTTAAGGACTGGCACAGAAGAGACCCAGTACTTC. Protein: CASSLRTGTEETQYF.

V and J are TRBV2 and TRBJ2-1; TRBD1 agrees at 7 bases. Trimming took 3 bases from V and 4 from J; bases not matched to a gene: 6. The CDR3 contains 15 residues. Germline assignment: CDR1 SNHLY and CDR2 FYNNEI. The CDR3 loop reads CASSDQDRLYNEQFF. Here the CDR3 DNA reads TGTGCCAGCAGTGATCAGGACAGGTTGTACAATGAGCAGTTCTTC. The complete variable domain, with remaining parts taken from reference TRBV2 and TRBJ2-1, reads EPEVTQTPSHQVTQMGQEVILRCVPISNHLYFYWYRQILGQKVEFLVSFYNNEISEKSEIFDDQFSVERPDGSNFTLKIRSTKLEDSAMYFCASSDQDRLYNEQFFGPGTRLTVL.

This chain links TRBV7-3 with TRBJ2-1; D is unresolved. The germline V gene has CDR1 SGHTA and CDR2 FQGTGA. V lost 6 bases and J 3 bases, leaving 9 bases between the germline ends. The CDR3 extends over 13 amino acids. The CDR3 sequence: CASRPGNYNEQFF. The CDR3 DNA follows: TGTGCCAGCAGACCGGGTAACTACAATGAGCAGTTCTTC.